The present T cell receptor beta chain was sequenced within a study of T cell responses to AZD1222 COVID-19 vaccine. Study in general: Pooled in the analysis were second doses at about 4 or about 12 weeks. Whole-study results and caveats: Receipt of two AZD1222 doses was followed by a rise in Spike-specific TCR breadth and depth.

There are 13 residues in the CDR3. V lost 0 bases to trimming and J lost 6 bases; unmatched junction nucleotides: 0. Germline V lookup: CDR1 MNHEY, CDR2 SVGEGT. The table came from immunoSEQ multiplex PCR; TCRdb's copy has only in-frame clones and leaves some out. The profile covers 100,000 to 150,000 clones, with around 92% appearing a single time and about 1.6% taken by the ten largest. This clone was detected only once. Its antigen remains unknown. The input for sequencing was peripheral blood, taken on day 0 of AZD1222 vaccination. The receptor comes from an adult in good health. This rearrangement joins TRBV6-2 or TRBV6-3 to TRBJ2-7; 9 nucleotides agree with TRBD1. CDR3 sequence: CASSYSTGGEQYF. Written as DNA, the CDR3 is TGTGCCAGCAGTTACTCGACAGGGGGCGAGCAGTACTTC.